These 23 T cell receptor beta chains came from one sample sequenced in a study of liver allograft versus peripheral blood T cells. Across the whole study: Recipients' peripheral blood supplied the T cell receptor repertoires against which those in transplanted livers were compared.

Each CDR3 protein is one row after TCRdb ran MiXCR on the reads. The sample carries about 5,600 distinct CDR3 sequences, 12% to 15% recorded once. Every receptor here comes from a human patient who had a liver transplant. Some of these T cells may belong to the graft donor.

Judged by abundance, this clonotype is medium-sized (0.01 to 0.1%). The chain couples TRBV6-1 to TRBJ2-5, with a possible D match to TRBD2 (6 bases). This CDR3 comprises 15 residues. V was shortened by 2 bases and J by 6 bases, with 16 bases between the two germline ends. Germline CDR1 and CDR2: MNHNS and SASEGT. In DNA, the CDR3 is TGTGCCAGCAGTGAACGTGTTGCGGGGATGAAGACCCAGTACTTC. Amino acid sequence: CASSERVAGMKTQYF.

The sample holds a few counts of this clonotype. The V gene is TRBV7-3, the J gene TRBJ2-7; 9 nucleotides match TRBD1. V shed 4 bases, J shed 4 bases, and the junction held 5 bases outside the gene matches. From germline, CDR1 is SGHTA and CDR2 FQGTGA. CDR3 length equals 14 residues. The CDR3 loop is CASSYGQGPYEQYF. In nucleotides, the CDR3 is TGTGCCAGCAGCTATGGACAGGGGCCATACGAGCAGTACTTC. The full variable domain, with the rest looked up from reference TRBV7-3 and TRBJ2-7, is GAGVSQTPSNKVTEKGKYVELRCDPISGHTALYWYRQSLGQGPEFLIYFQGTGAADDSGLPNDRFFAVRPEGSVSTLKIQRTERGDSAVYLCASSYGQGPYEQYFGPGTRLTVT.

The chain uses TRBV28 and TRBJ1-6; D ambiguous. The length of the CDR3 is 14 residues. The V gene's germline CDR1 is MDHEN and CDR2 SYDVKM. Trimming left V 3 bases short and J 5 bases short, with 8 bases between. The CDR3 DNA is TGTGCCAGCAGTTTGTTTCAGAATAATTCACCCCTCCACTTT. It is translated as CASSLFQNNSPLHF.

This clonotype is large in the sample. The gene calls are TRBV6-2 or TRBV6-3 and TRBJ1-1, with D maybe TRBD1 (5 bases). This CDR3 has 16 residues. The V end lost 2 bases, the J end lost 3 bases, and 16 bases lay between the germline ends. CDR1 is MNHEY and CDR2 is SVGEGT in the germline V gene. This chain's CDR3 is CASSYIAAGSYTEAFF. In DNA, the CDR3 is TGTGCCAGCAGTTACATTGCGGCAGGGAGCTACACTGAAGCTTTCTTT.

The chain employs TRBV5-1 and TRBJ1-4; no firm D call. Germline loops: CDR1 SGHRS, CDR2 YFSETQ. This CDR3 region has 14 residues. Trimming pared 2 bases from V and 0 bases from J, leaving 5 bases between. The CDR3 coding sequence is TGCGCCAGCAGCTTACAGCCAACTAATGAAAAACTGTTTTTT. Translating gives CASSLQPTNEKLFF.

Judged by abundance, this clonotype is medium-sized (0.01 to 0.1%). CDR3 sequence: CASSYSRQGSGNTIYF. The CDR3 DNA is TGTGCCAGCAGTTACTCTCGACAGGGCTCTGGAAACACCATATATTTT. J is TRBJ1-3 and V is TRBV6-5, with TRBD1 matching over 7 bases. Germline-derived CDR1 and CDR2 are MNHEY and SVGAGI. The CDR3 has 16 residues. V trimming: 0 bases; J trimming: 0 bases; junction bases outside the gene matches: 2.

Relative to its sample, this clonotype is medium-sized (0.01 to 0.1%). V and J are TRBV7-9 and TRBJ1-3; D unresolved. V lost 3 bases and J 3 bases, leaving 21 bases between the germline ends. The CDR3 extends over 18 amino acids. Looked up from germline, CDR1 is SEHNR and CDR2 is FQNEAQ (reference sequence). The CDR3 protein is CASSFLTRKAGYGNTIYF. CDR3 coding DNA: TGTGCCAGCAGCTTTCTGACGCGAAAGGCTGGTTATGGAAACACCATATATTTT.

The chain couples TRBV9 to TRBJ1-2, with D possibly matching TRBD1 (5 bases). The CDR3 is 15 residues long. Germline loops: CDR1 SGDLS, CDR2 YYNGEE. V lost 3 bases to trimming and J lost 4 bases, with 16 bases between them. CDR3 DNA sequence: TGTGCCAGCAGCGCAGAACCGGGGCAGGCCTATGGCTACACCTTC. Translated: CASSAEPGQAYGYTF.

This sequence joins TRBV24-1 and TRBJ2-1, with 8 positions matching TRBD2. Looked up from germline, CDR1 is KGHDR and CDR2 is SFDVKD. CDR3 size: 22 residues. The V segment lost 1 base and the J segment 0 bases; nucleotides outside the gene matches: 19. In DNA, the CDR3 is TGTGCCACCAGTGATTTTTCACGGGGGGGTAGCGGCCCCCTTAGCTCCTACAATGAGCAGTTCTTC. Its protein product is CATSDFSRGGSGPLSSYNEQFF.

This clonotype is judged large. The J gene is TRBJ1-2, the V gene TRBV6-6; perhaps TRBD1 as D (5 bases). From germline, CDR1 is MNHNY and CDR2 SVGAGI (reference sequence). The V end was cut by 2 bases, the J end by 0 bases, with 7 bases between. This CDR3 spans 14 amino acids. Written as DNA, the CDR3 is TGTGCCAGCAGTTACAGGGGTGCTAACTATGGCTACACCTTC. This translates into CASSYRGANYGYTF.

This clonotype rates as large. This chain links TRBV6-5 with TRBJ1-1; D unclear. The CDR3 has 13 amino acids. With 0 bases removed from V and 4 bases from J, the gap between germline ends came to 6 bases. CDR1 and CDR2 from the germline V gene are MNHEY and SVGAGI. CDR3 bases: TGTGCCAGCAGTTACTCTATGCGCACTGAAGCTTTCTTT. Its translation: CASSYSMRTEAFF.

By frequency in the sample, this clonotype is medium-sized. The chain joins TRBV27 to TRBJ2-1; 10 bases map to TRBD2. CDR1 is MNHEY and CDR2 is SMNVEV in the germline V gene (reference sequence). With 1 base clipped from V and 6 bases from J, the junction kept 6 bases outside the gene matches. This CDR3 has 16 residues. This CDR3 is CASSLWGSGRSNEQFF. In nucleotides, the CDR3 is TGTGCCAGCAGTTTATGGGGTAGCGGGAGGTCCAATGAGCAGTTCTTC.

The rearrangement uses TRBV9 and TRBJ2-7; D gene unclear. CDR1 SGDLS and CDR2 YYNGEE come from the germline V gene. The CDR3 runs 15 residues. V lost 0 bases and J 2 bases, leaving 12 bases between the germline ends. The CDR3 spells CASSVGGTRPYEQYF. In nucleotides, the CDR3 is TGTGCCAGCAGCGTAGGTGGAACCCGTCCCTACGAGCAGTACTTC.

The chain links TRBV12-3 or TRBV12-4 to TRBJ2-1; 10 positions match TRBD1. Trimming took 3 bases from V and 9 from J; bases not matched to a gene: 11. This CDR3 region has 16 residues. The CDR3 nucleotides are TGTGCCAGCAGTTTTTACCCGGGACAGGGGTCCATTGAGCAGTTCTTC. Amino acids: CASSFYPGQGSIEQFF.

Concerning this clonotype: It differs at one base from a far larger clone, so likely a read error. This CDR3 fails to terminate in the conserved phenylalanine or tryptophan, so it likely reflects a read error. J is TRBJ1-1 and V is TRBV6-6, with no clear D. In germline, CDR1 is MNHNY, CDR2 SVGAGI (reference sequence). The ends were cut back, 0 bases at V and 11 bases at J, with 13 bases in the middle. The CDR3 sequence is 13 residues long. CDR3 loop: CASSYSPQAEAFL. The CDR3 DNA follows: TGTGCCAGCAGTTACTCGCCGCAGGCCGAGGCTTTCTTA.

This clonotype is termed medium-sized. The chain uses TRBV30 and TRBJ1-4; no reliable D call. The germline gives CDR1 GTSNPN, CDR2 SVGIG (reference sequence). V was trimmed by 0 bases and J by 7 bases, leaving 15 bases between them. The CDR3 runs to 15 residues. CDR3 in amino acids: CAWSVVGISSEKLFF. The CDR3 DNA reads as TGTGCCTGGAGTGTTGTAGGGATCTCAAGTGAAAAACTGTTTTTT.

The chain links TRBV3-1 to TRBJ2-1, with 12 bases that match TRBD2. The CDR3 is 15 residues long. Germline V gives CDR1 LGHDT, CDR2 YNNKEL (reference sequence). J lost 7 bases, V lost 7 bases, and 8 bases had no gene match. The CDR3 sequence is CASTLTSGRRNEQFF. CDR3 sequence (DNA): TGTGCCAGCACCCTGACTAGCGGGAGAAGGAATGAGCAGTTCTTC.

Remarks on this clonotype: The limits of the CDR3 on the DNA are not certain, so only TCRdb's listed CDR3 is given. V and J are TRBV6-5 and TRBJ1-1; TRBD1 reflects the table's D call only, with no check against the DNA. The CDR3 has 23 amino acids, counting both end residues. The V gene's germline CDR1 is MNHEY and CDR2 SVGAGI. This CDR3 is CASSSPLMKDYEQYFGPGMEAFF.

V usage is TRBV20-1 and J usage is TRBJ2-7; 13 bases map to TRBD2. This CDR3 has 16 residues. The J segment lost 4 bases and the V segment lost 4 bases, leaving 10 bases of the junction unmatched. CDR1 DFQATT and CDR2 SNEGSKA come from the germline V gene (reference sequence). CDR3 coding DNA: TGCAGTGCTACAGGGACTAGCGGGACTTCTAAATACGAGCAGTACTTC. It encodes CSATGTSGTSKYEQYF.

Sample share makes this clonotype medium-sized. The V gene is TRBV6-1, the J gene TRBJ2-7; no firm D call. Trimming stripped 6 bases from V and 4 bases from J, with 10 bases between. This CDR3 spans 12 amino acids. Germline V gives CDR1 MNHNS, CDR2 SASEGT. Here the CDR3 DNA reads TGTGCCAGCAGAAGGAGCTTTTACGAGCAGTACTTC. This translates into CASRRSFYEQYF.

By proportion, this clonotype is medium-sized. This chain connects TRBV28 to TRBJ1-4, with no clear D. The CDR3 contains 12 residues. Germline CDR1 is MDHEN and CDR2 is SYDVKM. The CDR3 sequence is CGCGSTNEKLFF. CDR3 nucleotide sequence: TGTGGTTGCGGTTCAACTAATGAAAAACTGTTTTTT.

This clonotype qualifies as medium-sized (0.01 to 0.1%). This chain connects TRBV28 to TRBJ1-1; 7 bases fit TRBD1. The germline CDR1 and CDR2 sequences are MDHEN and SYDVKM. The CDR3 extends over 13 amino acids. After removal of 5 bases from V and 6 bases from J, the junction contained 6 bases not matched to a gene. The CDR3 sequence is CASSRRQGSEAFF. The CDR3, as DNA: TGTGCCAGCAGTCGAAGACAGGGATCTGAAGCTTTCTTT.

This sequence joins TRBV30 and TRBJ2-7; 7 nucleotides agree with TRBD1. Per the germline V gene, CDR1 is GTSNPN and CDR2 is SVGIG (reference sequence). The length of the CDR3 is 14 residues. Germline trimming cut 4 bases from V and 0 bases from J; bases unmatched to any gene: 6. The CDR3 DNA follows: TGTGCCTGGACTACAGGGGCCGGCTCCTACGAGCAGTACTTC. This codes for CAWTTGAGSYEQYF.